These T cell receptor beta chains were read from a single sample in a study of vaccination and CD4 T cells after COVID-19. Their recognized antigens are unknown. MiXCR was run by TCRdb on the PCR reads, yielding one entry per CDR3 protein. This sample has under 25,000 distinct CDR3 sequences, with around two fifths found just once. Sequencing input: cultured CD4+ T cells from blood. The receptors shown here come from a human donor with COVID-19. Both conserved end residues are part of each CDR3. Fields, in order: clone size, D gene, V gene, J gene, CDR3 protein, CDR3 DNA. The D gene is left open where the match is weak. Clone size appears in some rows only: once, few, many, or a class for an expanded clone.

.,.,TRBV4-2,TRBJ1-5,CASSQVSPRDSNQPQHF,TGTGCCAGCAGCCAAGTGTCCCCGAGAGATAGCAATCAGCCCCAGCATTTT
.,.,TRBV19,TRBJ2-5,CASSTPKTSSETQYF,TGTGCCAGTAGTACCCCCAAGACTAGTAGTGAGACCCAGTACTTC
few,.,TRBV19,TRBJ2-3,CASRAATTDTQYF,TGTGCCAGTCGGGCAGCCACGACAGATACGCAGTATTTT
.,.,TRBV20-1,TRBJ2-3,CSASGGTVTDTQYF,TGCAGTGCTAGCGGGGGGACAGTCACAGATACGCAGTATTTT
few,.,TRBV7-6,TRBJ1-1,CASSLWVNSEAFF,TGTGCCAGCAGCTTATGGGTTAACAGTGAAGCTTTCTTT
.,.,TRBV7-2,TRBJ2-2,CASTLTHTGEPFF,TGTGCCAGCACCCTAACTCACACCGGGGAGCCGTTTTTT
.,.,TRBV6-2/TRBV6-3,TRBJ2-5,CASSTVRGETQYF,TGTGCCAGCAGTACCGTCAGGGGAGAGACCCAGTACTTC
.,.,TRBV4-2,TRBJ2-7,CASSPTVSGVGEQYF,TGTGCCAGCAGCCCCACCGTGTCGGGGGTGGGCGAGCAGTACTTC
.,.,TRBV6-2/TRBV6-3,TRBJ2-5,CASSLSQGEVETQYF,TGTGCCAGCAGTTTATCGCAGGGCGAGGTAGAGACCCAGTACTTC
few,.,TRBV2,TRBJ1-2,CASIPRDRDYGYTF,TGTGCCAGCATTCCGAGAGACCGAGACTATGGCTACACCTTC